Given below is one T cell receptor (beta chain) in context. The antigen is unknown. This record comes from a study of Tregs in tolerant kidney transplant recipients. Overall study results and limits: The small number of patients limits these findings pending further validation. Activated donor B cell expansion appeared to reveal the most relevant donor-specific TCRbeta repertoire. No direct test of biological reproducibility was done here.

Unstimulated Tregs (CD4+CD25+CD127-) and CD4+CD25- non-Tregs were sorted from PBMCs. The CDR3 runs to 14 residues. From germline, CDR1 is SGHNT and CDR2 YENEEA. Between the trimmed V and J ends, which lost 4 bases and 4 bases, there was a span of 12 bases. TCRdb's table, derived via immunoSEQ multiplex PCR, lists solely in-frame clones and lacks some. The profile shows fewer than 70,000 clones, 83% of them singletons. This TCR was sampled from a human donor in good health. Sequencing used CD4+ T cells from blood. The chain couples TRBV11-3 to TRBJ2-3; TRBD2 is a possible D gene (5 bases). CDR3 amino acids: CASSSPRGADTQYF. The CDR3 DNA is TGTGCCAGCAGCTCCCCCCGGGGTGCAGATACGCAGTATTTT. The whole variable domain, filled in from reference TRBV11-3 and TRBJ2-3, reads EAGVVQSPRYKIIEKKQPVAFWCNPISGHNTLYWYLQNLGQGPELLIRYENEEAVDDSQLPKDRFSAERLKGVDSTLKIQPAELGDSAVYLCASSSPRGADTQYFGPGTRLTVL.